This T cell receptor (beta chain) was observed in a study of control samples from healthy donors and cancer patients. This CDR3 comprises 13 residues. The J segment lost 2 bases and the V segment lost 6 bases, leaving 3 bases of the junction unmatched. The assay was immunoSEQ multiplex PCR, and TCRdb's table has in-frame clones only and misses some. The sample carries roughly 80,000 clones, roughly 91% recorded once. The chain couples TRBV12-3 or TRBV12-4 to TRBJ2-7; 8 bases agree with TRBD1. The sequenced sample consisted of blood. The receptor was isolated from a man in his fifties or sixties in good health. The CDR3 DNA reads TGTGCCAGCAGCAAGGACAGGGCCTACGAGCAGTACTTC. The encoded protein is CASSKDRAYEQYF.